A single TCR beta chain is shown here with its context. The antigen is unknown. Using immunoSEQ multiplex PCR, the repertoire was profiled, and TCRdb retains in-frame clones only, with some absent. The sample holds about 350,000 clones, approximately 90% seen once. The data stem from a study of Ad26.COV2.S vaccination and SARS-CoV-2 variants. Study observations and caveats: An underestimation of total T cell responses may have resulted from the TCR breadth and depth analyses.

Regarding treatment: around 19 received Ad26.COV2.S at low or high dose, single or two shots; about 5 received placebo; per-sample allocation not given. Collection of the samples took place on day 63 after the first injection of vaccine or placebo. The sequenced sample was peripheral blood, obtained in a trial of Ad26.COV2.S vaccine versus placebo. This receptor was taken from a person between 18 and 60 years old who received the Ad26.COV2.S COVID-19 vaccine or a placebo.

The CDR3 spells CASSRGVGGTDTQYF. For the CDR3, the DNA is TGTGCCAGCAGCCGTGGGGTGGGGGGCACAGATACGCAGTATTTT. The chain is built from TRBV11-3 and TRBJ2-3; D tentatively fits TRBD1 or TRBD2 (5 bases each). CDR3 length: 15 amino acids. CDR1 SGHNT and CDR2 YENEEA come from the germline V gene. The V gene lost 5 bases and the J gene lost 1 base, with 13 bases spanning the gap.